Presented here are 8 T cell receptor beta chains from one specimen sequenced in a study of identical twins (dated by TCRdb to about 2016). The library came from 5' RACE. The run used an Illumina HiSeq 2000. The raw public data were reprocessed by TCRdb itself: fastp quality trimming at Q25, MiXCR clonotype calling, in-frame beta chains only. All rows with the same CDR3 protein become a single entry with the most common DNA and genes. This sample gives more than 400,000 distinct CDR3 sequences in total; approximately 16% of them show up just once. Around 0.4% of the sample is in the top ten clones. These sequences were also reported in another study, on yellow fever vaccine responses in identical twins.

Sequenced material: CD4+ T cells sorted from blood. The receptor source for this set is a woman between 18 and 29 years old in good health.

The table lists this clonotype with a few counts. The V call is TRBV12-3 or TRBV12-4, the J call TRBJ2-7; 9 bases align to TRBD1. V lost 3 bases to trimming and J lost 3 bases; unmatched junction nucleotides: 6. The CDR3 is 15 amino acids. The CDR3 DNA is TGTGCCAGCAGTTTGGGACAGGGTATTCGCTACGAGCAGTACGTC. This sequence encodes CASSLGQGIRYEQYV.

This clonotype was observed many times. CDR3 loop: CSVRGGLGYNEQFF. The CDR3, as DNA: TGCAGCGTCCGGGGGGGATTGGGATACAATGAGCAGTTCTTC. V gene TRBV29-1 combines with J gene TRBJ2-1; 8 positions match TRBD2. The CDR3 runs to 14 residues. With 6 bases clipped from V and 4 bases from J, the junction kept 8 bases outside the gene matches. Germline V CDR1 and CDR2: SQVTM, ANQGSEA.

The chain carries TRBV10-3 and TRBJ2-7; TRBD2 might be the D (5 bases). Trimming removed 6 bases from V and 6 bases from J, with 12 bases in between. CDR1 and CDR2 (germline): ENHRY, SYGVKD. This CDR3 contains 12 residues. The CDR3 bases are TGTGCCATCAGGGACTTTGCGGGCGAGCAGTACTTC. Residues: CAIRDFAGEQYF.

The CDR3 DNA is TGCGCCAGCAGCTTTTTGGGTGGACCTCAAGAGACCCAGTACTTC. As protein: CASSFLGGPQETQYF. This chain uses TRBV5-1 with TRBJ2-5; no definite D call. V lost 2 bases, J lost 2 bases, and 13 bases lay in between. The germline gives CDR1 SGHRS, CDR2 YFSETQ. This CDR3 spans 15 amino acids.

This chain uses TRBV5-6 with TRBJ2-7; 8 bases align to TRBD1. Germline lookup yields CDR1 SGHDT and CDR2 YYEEEE. The CDR3 is made up of 16 amino acids. The trim removed 1 base at V and 3 bases at J, leaving 9 bases unmatched. CDR3 bases: TGTGCCAGCAGCTTGCGAGACAGGGGTGGAATCTACGAGCAGTACGTC. Encoded protein: CASSLRDRGGIYEQYV.

The V and J genes are TRBV6-1 and TRBJ2-3; TRBD2 agrees at 10 bases. Germline CDR1 MNHNS, CDR2 SASEGT. The V segment lost 4 bases and the J segment 2 bases; nucleotides outside the gene matches: 3. There are 15 residues in the CDR3. The CDR3 reads CASSALAGDTDTQYF. In nucleotides, the CDR3 is TGTGCCAGCAGTGCCCTAGCGGGGGACACAGATACGCAGTATTTT.

This rearrangement joins TRBV4-1 to TRBJ1-2; perhaps TRBD1 as D (5 bases). This CDR3 is built from 13 residues. The ends were cut back, 0 bases at V and 9 bases at J, with 11 bases in the middle. CDR1 is MGHRA, CDR2 YSYEKL, per germline. CDR3 DNA sequence: TGCGCCAGCAGCCAAGATCCCAGGGAAAGCTACACCTTC. It is translated as CASSQDPRESYTF.

At least ten counts were recorded for this clonotype. This chain links TRBV6-5 with TRBJ1-1, with a tentative D call TRBD1 (6 bases). Germline V lookup: CDR1 MNHEY, CDR2 SVGAGI. The CDR3 extends over 17 amino acids. Trimming cost V 2 bases and J 4 bases, with 20 bases left between them. The CDR3 region has the DNA TGTGCCAGCAGTTACAGTTTACAGGGCCGGCGGGTCACTGAAGCTTTCTTT. Residues: CASSYSLQGRRVTEAFF.